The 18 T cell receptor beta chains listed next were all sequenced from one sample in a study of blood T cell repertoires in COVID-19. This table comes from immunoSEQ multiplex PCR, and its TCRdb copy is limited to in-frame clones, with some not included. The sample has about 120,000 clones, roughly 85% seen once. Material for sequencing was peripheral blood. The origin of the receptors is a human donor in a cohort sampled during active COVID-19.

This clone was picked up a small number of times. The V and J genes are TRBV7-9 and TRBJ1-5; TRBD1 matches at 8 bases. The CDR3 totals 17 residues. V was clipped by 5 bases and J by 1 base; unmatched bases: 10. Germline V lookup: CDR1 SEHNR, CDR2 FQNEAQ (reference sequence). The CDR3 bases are TGTGCCAGCAGCAGAGACAGGGGAGGTTCGAGCAATCAGCCCCAGCATTTT. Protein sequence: CASSRDRGGSSNQPQHF. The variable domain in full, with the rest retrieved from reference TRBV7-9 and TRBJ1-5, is DTGVSQNPRHKITKRGQNVTFRCDPISEHNRLYWYRQTLGQGPEFLTYFQNEAQLEKSRLLSDRFSAERPKGSFSTLEIQRTEQGDSAMYLCASSRDRGGSSNQPQHFGDGTRLSIL.

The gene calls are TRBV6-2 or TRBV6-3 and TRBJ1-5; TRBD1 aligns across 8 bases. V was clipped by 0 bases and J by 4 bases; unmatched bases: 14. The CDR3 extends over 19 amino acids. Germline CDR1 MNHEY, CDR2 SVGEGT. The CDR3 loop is CASSYSRSRWDRLNQPQHF. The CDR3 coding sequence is TGTGCCAGCAGTTACTCTCGATCGAGGTGGGACAGGCTAAATCAGCCCCAGCATTTT.

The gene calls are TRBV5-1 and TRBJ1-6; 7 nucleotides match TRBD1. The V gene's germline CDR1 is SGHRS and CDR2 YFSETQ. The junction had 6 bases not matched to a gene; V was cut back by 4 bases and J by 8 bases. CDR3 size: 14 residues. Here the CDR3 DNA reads TGCGCCAGCAGCGGGGGGACAGCGGATTCACCCCTCCACTTT. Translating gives CASSGGTADSPLHF.

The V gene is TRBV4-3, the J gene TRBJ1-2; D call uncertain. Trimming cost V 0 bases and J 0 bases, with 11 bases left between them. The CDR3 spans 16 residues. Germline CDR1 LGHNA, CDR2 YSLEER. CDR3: CASSQDPRTSNYGYTF. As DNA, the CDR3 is TGCGCCAGCAGCCAAGATCCACGGACTTCTAACTATGGCTACACCTTC.

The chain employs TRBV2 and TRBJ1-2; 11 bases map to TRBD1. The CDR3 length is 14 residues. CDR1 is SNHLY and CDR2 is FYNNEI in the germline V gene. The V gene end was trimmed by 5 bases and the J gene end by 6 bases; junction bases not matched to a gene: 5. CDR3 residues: CASSRTGGIDGYTF. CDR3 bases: TGTGCCAGCAGTCGGACAGGGGGCATTGATGGCTACACCTTC.

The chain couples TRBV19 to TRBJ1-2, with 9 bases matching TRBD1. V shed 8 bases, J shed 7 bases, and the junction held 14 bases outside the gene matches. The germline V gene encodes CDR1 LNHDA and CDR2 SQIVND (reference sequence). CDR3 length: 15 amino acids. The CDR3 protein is CASETGTGYLGGYTF. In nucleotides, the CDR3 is TGTGCCAGTGAGACCGGGACAGGGTATCTGGGTGGCTACACCTTC. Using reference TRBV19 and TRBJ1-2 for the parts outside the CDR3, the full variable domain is DGGITQSPKYLFRKEGQNVTLSCEQNLNHDAMYWYRQDPGQGLRLIYYSQIVNDFQKGDIAEGYSVSREKKESFPLTVTSAQKNPTAFYLCASETGTGYLGGYTFGSGTRLTVV.

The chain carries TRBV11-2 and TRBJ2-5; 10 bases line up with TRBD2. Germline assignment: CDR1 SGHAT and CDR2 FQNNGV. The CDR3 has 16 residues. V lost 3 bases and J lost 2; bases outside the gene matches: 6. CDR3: CASSFTPAGGQETQYF. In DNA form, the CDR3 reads TGTGCCAGCAGCTTTACCCCAGCGGGGGGGCAAGAGACCCAGTACTTC.

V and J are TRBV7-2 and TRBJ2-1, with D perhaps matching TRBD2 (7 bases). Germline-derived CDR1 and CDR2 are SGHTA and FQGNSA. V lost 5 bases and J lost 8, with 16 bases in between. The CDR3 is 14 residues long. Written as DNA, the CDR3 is TGTGCCAGCAGCGATCGGGGGGCCTGGGATGAGCAGTTCTTC. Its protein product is CASSDRGAWDEQFF.

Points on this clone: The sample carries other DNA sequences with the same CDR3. CDR3 in DNA: TGCGCCAGCAGCCAAGAAGACAGGGAGAACACTGAAGCTTTCTTT. As protein: CASSQEDRENTEAFF. The chain recombines TRBV4-1 with TRBJ1-1, with 7 bases matching TRBD1. The V gene end was trimmed by 0 bases and the J gene end by 1 base; junction bases not matched to a gene: 2. Germline V gives CDR1 MGHRA, CDR2 YSYEKL. This CDR3 is built from 15 residues.

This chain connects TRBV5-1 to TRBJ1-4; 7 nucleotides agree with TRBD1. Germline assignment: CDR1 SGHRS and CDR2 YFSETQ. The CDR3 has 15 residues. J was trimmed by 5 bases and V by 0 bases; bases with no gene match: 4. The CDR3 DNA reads TGCGCCAGCAGCTTGGATGGGACAGCAAATGAAAAACTGTTTTTT. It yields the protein CASSLDGTANEKLFF.

CDR3 residues: CASSPSGGATDTQYF. DNA of the CDR3: TGTGCCAGCAGTCCCTCAGGAGGGGCCACAGATACGCAGTATTTT. This chain joins TRBV28 and TRBJ2-3; D is possibly TRBD2 (6 bases). Germline CDR1 MDHEN, CDR2 SYDVKM. The CDR3 has 15 residues. V was clipped by 5 bases and J by 2 bases, with 14 bases between them. Drawing the rest from reference TRBV28 and TRBJ2-3, the complete variable domain is DVKVTQSSRYLVKRTGEKVFLECVQDMDHENMFWYRQDPGLGLRLIYFSYDVKMKEKGDIPEGYSVSREKKERFSLILESASTNQTSMYLCASSPSGGATDTQYFGPGTRLTVL.

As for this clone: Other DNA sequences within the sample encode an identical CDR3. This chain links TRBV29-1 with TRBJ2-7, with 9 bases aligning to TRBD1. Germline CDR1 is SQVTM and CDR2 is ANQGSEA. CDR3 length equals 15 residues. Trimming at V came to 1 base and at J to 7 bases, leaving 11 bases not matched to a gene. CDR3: CSVEGTGDSLEEQYF. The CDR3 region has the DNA TGCAGCGTTGAAGGGACAGGGGACTCCCTTGAGGAGCAGTACTTC.

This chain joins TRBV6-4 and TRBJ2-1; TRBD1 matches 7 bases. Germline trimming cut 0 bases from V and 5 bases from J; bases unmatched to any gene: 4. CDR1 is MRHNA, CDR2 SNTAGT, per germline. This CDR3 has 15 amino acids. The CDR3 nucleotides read TGTGCCAGCAGTGACTCAACAGGGGATGACAATGAGCAGTTCTTC. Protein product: CASSDSTGDDNEQFF.

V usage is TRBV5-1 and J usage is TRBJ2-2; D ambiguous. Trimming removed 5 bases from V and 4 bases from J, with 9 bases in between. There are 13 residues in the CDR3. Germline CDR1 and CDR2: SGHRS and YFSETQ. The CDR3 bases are TGCGCCAGCAGTGAATACGGCACCGGGGAGCTGTTTTTT. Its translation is CASSEYGTGELFF.

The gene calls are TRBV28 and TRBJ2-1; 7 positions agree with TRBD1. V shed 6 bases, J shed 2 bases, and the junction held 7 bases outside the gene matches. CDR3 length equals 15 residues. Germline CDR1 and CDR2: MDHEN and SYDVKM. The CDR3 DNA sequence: TGTGCCAGCAGCACGCCGGACAGGCCCTACAATGAGCAGTTCTTC. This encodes CASSTPDRPYNEQFF.

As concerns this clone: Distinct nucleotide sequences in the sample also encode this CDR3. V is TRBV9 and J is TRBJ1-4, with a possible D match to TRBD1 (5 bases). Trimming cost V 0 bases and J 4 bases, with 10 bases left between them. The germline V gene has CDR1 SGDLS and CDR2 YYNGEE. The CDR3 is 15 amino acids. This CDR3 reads CASSVGTGGNEKLFF. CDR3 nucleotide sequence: TGTGCCAGCAGCGTAGGTACGGGGGGTAATGAAAAACTGTTTTTT.

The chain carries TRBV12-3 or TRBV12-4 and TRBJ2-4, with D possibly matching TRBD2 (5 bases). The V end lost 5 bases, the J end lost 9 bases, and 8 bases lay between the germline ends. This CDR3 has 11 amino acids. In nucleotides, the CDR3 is TGTGCCAGCAGTATTAGCGTCATTCAGTACTTC. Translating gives CASSISVIQYF.

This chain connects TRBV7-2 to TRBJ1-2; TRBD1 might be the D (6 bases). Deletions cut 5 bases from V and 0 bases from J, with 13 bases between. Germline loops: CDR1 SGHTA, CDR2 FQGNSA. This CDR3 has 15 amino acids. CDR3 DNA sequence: TGTGCCAGCAGCGACCAGGGGTCAGCTAACTATGGCTACACCTTC. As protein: CASSDQGSANYGYTF.